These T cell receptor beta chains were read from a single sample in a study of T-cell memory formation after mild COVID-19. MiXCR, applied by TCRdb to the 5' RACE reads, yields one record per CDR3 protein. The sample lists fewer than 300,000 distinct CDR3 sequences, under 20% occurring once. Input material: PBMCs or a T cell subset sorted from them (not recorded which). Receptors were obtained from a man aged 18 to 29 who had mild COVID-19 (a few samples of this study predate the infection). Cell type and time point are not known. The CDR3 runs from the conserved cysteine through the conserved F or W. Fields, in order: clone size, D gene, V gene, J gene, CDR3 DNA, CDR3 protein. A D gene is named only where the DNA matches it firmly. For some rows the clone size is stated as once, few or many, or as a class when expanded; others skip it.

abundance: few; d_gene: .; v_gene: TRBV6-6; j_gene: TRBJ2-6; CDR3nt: TGTGCCAGCAGGCGACCAAACTCTGGGGCCAACGTCCTGACTTTC; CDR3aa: CASRRPNSGANVLTF
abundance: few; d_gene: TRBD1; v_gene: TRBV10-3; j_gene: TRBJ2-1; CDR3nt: TGTGCCATCAGTGAGTTCACAGGGGGCCGGAATGAGCAGTTCTTC; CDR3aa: CAISEFTGGRNEQFF
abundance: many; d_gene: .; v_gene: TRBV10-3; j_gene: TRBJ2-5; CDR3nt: TGTGCCATCAGTGATCAGGGGCCGTACCAAGAGACCCAGTACTTC; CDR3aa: CAISDQGPYQETQYF
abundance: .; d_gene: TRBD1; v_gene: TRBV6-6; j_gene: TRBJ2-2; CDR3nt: TGTGCCGGAAGACAGGGGGCGAACACCGGGGAGCTGTTTTTT; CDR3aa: CAGRQGANTGELFF
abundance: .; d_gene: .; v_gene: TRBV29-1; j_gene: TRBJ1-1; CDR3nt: TGCAGCGTTTATGAAGGGAACACTGAAGCTTTCTTT; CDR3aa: CSVYEGNTEAFF
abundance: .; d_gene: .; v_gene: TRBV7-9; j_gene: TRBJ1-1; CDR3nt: TGTGCCAGCAGCGGCCGAGCCCCGTTACCTGAAGCTTTCTTT; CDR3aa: CASSGRAPLPEAFF
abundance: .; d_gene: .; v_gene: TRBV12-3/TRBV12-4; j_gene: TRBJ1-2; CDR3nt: TGTGCCAGCAGTTTAACCTCGAGCTATGGCTACACCTTC; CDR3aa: CASSLTSSYGYTF
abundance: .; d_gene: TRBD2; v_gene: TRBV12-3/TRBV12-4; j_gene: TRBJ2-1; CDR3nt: TGTGCCAGCAGTTTTACGGGGGGAGGCAATGAGCAGTTCTTC; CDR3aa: CASSFTGGGNEQFF
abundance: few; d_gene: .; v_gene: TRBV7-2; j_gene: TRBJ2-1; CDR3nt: TGTGCCAGCAGCCCCACCCCGAACGGGGCTGAGCAGTTCTTC; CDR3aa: CASSPTPNGAEQFF
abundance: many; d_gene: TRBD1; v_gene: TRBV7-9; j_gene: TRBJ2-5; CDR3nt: TGTGCCAGCAGCTTACAGGGGGTTCAAGAGACCCAGTACTTC; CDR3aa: CASSLQGVQETQYF
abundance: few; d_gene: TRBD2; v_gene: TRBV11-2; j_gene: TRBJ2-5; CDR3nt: TGTGCCAGCAGCATAGATGGACTAGCGGGGGGACGGTACCAAGAGACCCAGTACTTC; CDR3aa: CASSIDGLAGGRYQETQYF
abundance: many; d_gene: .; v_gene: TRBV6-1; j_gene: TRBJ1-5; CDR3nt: TGTGCCAGCGGGGTTAGGGCCAATCAGCCCCAGCATTTT; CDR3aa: CASGVRANQPQHF
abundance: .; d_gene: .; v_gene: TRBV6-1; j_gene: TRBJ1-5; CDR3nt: TGTGCCAGCAGTGACACGGGGGGACAGCCCCAGCATTTT; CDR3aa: CASSDTGGQPQHF
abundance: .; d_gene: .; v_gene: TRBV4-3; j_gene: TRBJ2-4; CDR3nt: TGCGCCAGCAGCCAAGATAGGGGACTGCTAAACATTCAGTACTTC; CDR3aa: CASSQDRGLLNIQYF
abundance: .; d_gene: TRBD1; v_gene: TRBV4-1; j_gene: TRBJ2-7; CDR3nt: TGCGCCAGCAGCCGGCCCGGGACAGGGCGGTACGAGCAGTACTTC; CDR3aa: CASSRPGTGRYEQYF
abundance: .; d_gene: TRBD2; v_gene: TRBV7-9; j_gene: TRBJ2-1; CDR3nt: TGTGCCAGCAGCACAGCCGGGACTAGCGGGGCCCTTAGCACCTACAATGAGCAGTTCTTC; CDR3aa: CASSTAGTSGALSTYNEQFF
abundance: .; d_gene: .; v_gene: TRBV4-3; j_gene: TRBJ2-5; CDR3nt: TGCGCCAGCAGCCAAGACGGAACCTTCCAAGAGACCCAGTACTTC; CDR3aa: CASSQDGTFQETQYF
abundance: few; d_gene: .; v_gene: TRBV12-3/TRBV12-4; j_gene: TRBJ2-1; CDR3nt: TGTGCCAGCAGTTTAGGAGGGTTCCCCTACAATGAGCAGTTCTTC; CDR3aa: CASSLGGFPYNEQFF
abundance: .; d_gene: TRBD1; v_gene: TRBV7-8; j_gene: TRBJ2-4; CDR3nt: TGTGCCAGCAGCACGGACAGGGCGGGTAACATTCAGTACTTC; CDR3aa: CASSTDRAGNIQYF
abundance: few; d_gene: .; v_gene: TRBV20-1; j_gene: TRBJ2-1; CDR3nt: TGCAGTGCTAAAGGGGTTAAGCAGTTCTTC; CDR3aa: CSAKGVKQFF
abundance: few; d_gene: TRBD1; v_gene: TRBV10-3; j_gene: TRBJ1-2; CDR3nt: TGTGCCATCAGTAGTCAGGGGGTCGACTATGGCTACACCTTC; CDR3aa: CAISSQGVDYGYTF
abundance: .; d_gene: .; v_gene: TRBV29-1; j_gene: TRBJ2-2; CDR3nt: TGCAGCGTAGGGGACTTTACCACCGGGGAGCTGTTTTTT; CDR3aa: CSVGDFTTGELFF
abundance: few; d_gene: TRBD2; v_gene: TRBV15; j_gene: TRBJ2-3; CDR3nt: TGTGCCACCAGCAGAGATCGGGGGGGCCAGGATACGCAGTATTTT; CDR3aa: CATSRDRGGQDTQYF
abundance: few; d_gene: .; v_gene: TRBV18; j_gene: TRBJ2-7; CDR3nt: TGTGCCAGCTCACCAGATAGGAGGGAGCAGTACTTC; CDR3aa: CASSPDRREQYF
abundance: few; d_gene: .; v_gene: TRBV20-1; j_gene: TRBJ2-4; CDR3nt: TGCAGTGCTAGAGATCTCCGAAAAAACATTCAGTACTTC; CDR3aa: CSARDLRKNIQYF
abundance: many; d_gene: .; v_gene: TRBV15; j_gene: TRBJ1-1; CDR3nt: TGTGCCACCAGCAGAGACCTGGGGTGGGACACTGAAGCTTTCTTT; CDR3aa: CATSRDLGWDTEAFF
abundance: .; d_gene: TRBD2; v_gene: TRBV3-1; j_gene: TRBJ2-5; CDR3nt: TGTGCCAGCAGCCAGGGACTAGCGGGGGGGCCCGAACAAGAGACCCAGTACTTC; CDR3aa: CASSQGLAGGPEQETQYF
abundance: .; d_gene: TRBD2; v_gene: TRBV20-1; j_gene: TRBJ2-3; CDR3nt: TGCAGTGCCCCGACTACTAGCGGGAGCACAGATACGCAGTATTTT; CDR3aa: CSAPTTSGSTDTQYF
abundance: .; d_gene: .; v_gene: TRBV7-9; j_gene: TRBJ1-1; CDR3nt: TGTGCCAGCAGCCGATTGATGGACAGGAACACTGAAGCTTTCTTT; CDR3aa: CASSRLMDRNTEAFF
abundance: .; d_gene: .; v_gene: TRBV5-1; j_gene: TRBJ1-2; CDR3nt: TGCGCCAGCAGCTTACGGGGGGCGCAGGACTATGGCTACACCTTC; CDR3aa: CASSLRGAQDYGYTF
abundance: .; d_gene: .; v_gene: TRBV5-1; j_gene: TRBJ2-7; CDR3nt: TGCGCCAGCCTACCCGGTCCAGGGTATTCTTACGAGCAGTACTTC; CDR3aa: CASLPGPGYSYEQYF
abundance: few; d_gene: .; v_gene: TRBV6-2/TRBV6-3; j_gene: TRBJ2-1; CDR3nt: TGTGCCAGCCGGTTTAGCAGGGTATTCGAGACTATCAACAATGAGCAGTTCTTC; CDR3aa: CASRFSRVFETINNEQFF
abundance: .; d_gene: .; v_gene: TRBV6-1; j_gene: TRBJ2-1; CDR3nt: TGTGCCAGCAGACCCGGCCACTGGATGTACAATGAGCAGTTCTTC; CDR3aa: CASRPGHWMYNEQFF
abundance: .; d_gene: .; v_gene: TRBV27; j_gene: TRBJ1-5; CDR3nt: TGTGCCAGCAGTCCTACCTCAATAGCACCCCAGCATTTT; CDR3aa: CASSPTSIAPQHF
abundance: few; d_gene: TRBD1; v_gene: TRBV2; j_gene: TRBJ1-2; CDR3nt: TGTGCCAGCAGTGACCGACAGGGACGAAACTATGGCTACACCTTC; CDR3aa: CASSDRQGRNYGYTF
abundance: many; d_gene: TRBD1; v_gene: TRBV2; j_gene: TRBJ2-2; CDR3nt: TGTGCCAGCAGCAGGACAGGGACGAACACCGGGGAGCTGTTTTTT; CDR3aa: CASSRTGTNTGELFF
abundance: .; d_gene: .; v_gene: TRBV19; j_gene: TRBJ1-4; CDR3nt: TGTGCCAGTAGCCACCACGGGGACGCAACTAATGAAAAACTGTTTTTT; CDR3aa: CASSHHGDATNEKLFF
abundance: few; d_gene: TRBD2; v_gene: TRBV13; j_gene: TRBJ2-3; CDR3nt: TGTGCCAGCAGCCCCCGACTAGCGTCAGATACGCAGTATTTT; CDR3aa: CASSPRLASDTQYF
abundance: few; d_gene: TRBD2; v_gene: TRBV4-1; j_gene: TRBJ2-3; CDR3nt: TGCGCCAGCAGCCAAGATCCCGGGGGGACTAGCACAGATACGCAGTATTTT; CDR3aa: CASSQDPGGTSTDTQYF
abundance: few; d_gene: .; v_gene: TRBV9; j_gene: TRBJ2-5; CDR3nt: TGTGCCAGCAGCGTAGCCGGCTCAAACGTGCCCCAGTACTTC; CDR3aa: CASSVAGSNVPQYF
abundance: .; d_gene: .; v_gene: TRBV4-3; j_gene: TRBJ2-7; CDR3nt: TGCGCCAGCAGCCAAGAGTACTCAGGGACCTACGAGCAGTACTTC; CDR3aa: CASSQEYSGTYEQYF
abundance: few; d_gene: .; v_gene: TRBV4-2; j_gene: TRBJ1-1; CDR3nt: TGTGCCAGCAGCCAACCGGGGGGTAACACTGAAGCTTTCTTT; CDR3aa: CASSQPGGNTEAFF